This T cell receptor beta chain was captured by sequencing in a study of T cell repertoires in aging, cancer and after chemotherapy. Study conclusions and caveats: No conclusions about immunological memory after chemotherapy can be drawn from the repertoire data.

Peripheral blood genomic DNA, not sorted cells or RNA, was the template. As regards this clonotype: Its antigen remains unidentified.

TRB rearrangements spanning V, D and J were amplified using mixed TRB-A/B primers. TCRdb reprocessed the multiplex PCR reads via MiXCR and lists one record per CDR3 protein. The sample lists roughly 3,100 distinct CDR3 sequences, almost 25% seen once, with roughly three fifths in the top ten. Sequenced material: blood. This clonotype originated in a human donor with a solid tumor.

CDR3 protein: CAWSATRGSLGNQPQHF. The CDR3 DNA is TGTGCCTGGAGTGCCACCAGGGGGAGCTTGGGCAATCAGCCCCAGCATTTT. This chain connects TRBV30 to TRBJ1-5; 7 nucleotides agree with TRBD1. The CDR3 extends over 17 amino acids. V gave up 1 base and J gave up 2 bases; unmatched junction bases: 11. The germline V gene encodes CDR1 GTSNPN and CDR2 SVGIG (reference sequence).